This is a list of T cell receptor beta chains from one sample in a study of blood T cell repertoires in COVID-19. Data came from immunoSEQ multiplex PCR; TCRdb stores just in-frame clones and leaves some out. The data show about 170,000 clones, less than 90% seen once. Material for sequencing was peripheral blood. The receptors come from a woman aged 70-85 years with COVID-19, enrolled during active disease. Each CDR3 is given with its conserved first and last residue. The D gene is left open where the match is weak. Not every row has a clone size; where given, it reads once, few, many or a size class.

clone_size: -
v_call: TRBV11-2
j_call: TRBJ2-7
d_call: TRBD2
cdr3_aa: CASSLDGGRSYEQYF
cdr3_nt: TGTGCCAGCAGCTTAGACGGCGGGAGGAGCTACGAGCAGTACTTC

clone_size: few
v_call: TRBV29-1
j_call: TRBJ1-6
d_call: -
cdr3_aa: CSVRGQKDSPLHF
cdr3_nt: TGCAGCGTTCGGGGACAAAAGGATTCACCCCTCCACTTT

clone_size: -
v_call: TRBV30
j_call: TRBJ1-1
d_call: -
cdr3_aa: CAWSRRQPGEAFF
cdr3_nt: TGTGCCTGGAGCCGAAGACAGCCCGGGGAAGCTTTCTTT

clone_size: once
v_call: TRBV6-5
j_call: TRBJ2-1
d_call: -
cdr3_aa: CASSTTGISYNEQFF
cdr3_nt: TGTGCCAGCAGTACAACAGGGATTTCCTACAATGAGCAGTTCTTC

clone_size: -
v_call: TRBV30
j_call: TRBJ1-2
d_call: TRBD1
cdr3_aa: CAWSFSRSGTEGYTF
cdr3_nt: TGTGCCTGGAGTTTCTCTCGATCCGGGACAGAAGGCTACACCTTC

clone_size: -
v_call: TRBV28
j_call: TRBJ1-5
d_call: -
cdr3_aa: CASSSRGYSNQPQHF
cdr3_nt: TGTGCCAGCAGTTCCCGAGGATATAGCAATCAGCCCCAGCATTTT

clone_size: -
v_call: TRBV5-1
j_call: TRBJ1-3
d_call: TRBD1
cdr3_aa: CASSTGGSGNTIYF
cdr3_nt: TGCGCCAGCAGCACAGGGGGCTCTGGAAACACCATATATTTT

clone_size: -
v_call: TRBV5-5
j_call: TRBJ1-4
d_call: -
cdr3_aa: CASSLVPGRGNEKLFF
cdr3_nt: TGTGCCAGCAGCTTGGTGCCGGGGCGGGGTAATGAAAAACTGTTTTTT

clone_size: -
v_call: TRBV7-9
j_call: TRBJ2-4
d_call: TRBD2
cdr3_aa: CASQPASGISNIQYF
cdr3_nt: TGTGCCAGCCAGCCAGCTAGCGGGATTTCTAACATTCAGTACTTC

clone_size: -
v_call: TRBV5-1
j_call: TRBJ2-3
d_call: TRBD2
cdr3_aa: CASGRLATDTQYF
cdr3_nt: TGCGCCAGCGGGCGACTAGCCACAGATACGCAGTATTTT

clone_size: -
v_call: TRBV10-3
j_call: TRBJ2-2
d_call: -
cdr3_aa: CAISDSGTTGELFF
cdr3_nt: TGTGCCATCAGTGACTCAGGTACCACCGGGGAGCTGTTTTTT

clone_size: once
v_call: TRBV5-6
j_call: TRBJ2-1
d_call: TRBD2
cdr3_aa: CASSQGLAGVNEQFF
cdr3_nt: TGTGCCAGCAGCCAGGGACTAGCGGGAGTCAATGAGCAGTTCTTC

clone_size: -
v_call: TRBV15
j_call: TRBJ2-3
d_call: -
cdr3_aa: CATSRGRASTDTQYF
cdr3_nt: TGTGCCACCAGCAGAGGGAGAGCTAGCACAGATACGCAGTATTTT

clone_size: -
v_call: TRBV3-1/TRBV3-2
j_call: TRBJ2-5
d_call: -
cdr3_aa: CASSQELYKETQYF
cdr3_nt: TGTGCCAGCAGCCAAGAGTTGTATAAAGAGACCCAGTACTTC

clone_size: -
v_call: TRBV30
j_call: TRBJ2-6
d_call: -
cdr3_aa: CAWSGGQISGANVLTF
cdr3_nt: TGTGCCTGGAGCGGGGGACAGATCTCTGGGGCCAACGTCCTGACTTTC

clone_size: -
v_call: TRBV7-9
j_call: TRBJ2-7
d_call: TRBD1
cdr3_aa: CASSPRTGDIYEQYF
cdr3_nt: TGTGCCAGCAGCCCCCGGACAGGCGATATTTACGAGCAGTACTTC

clone_size: -
v_call: TRBV11-2
j_call: TRBJ2-3
d_call: -
cdr3_aa: CASSFLPGPWGPDTQYF
cdr3_nt: TGTGCCAGCAGCTTTTTACCGGGCCCCTGGGGGCCAGATACGCAGTATTTT

clone_size: -
v_call: TRBV19
j_call: TRBJ1-2
d_call: -
cdr3_aa: CASSTGSPSSTYGYTF
cdr3_nt: TGTGCCAGTAGCACGGGATCCCCCTCTTCCACCTATGGCTACACCTTC

clone_size: -
v_call: TRBV7-8
j_call: TRBJ2-3
d_call: TRBD2
cdr3_aa: CASSFSPGTSSTDTQYF
cdr3_nt: TGTGCCAGCAGCTTCTCCCCGGGGACTAGCAGCACAGATACGCAGTATTTT

clone_size: -
v_call: TRBV5-1
j_call: TRBJ2-3
d_call: TRBD2
cdr3_aa: CASSLRTSGSTDTQYF
cdr3_nt: TGCGCCAGCAGCCTGAGGACTAGCGGAAGCACAGATACGCAGTATTTT

clone_size: -
v_call: TRBV5-1
j_call: TRBJ1-1
d_call: -
cdr3_aa: CASSLGGVITEAFF
cdr3_nt: TGCGCCAGCAGCCTCGGAGGGGTTATAACTGAAGCTTTCTTT

clone_size: -
v_call: TRBV16
j_call: TRBJ2-6
d_call: -
cdr3_aa: CASSGSFGANVLTF
cdr3_nt: TGTGCCAGCTCCGGGTCTTTTGGGGCCAACGTCCTGACTTTC

clone_size: -
v_call: TRBV5-8
j_call: TRBJ1-5
d_call: TRBD1
cdr3_aa: CASTPRTGVGQPQHF
cdr3_nt: TGTGCCAGCACCCCTCGGACAGGGGTAGGTCAGCCCCAGCATTTT

clone_size: few
v_call: TRBV7-9
j_call: TRBJ2-1
d_call: TRBD2
cdr3_aa: CASSFSGGVNEQFF
cdr3_nt: TGTGCCAGCAGCTTTAGCGGGGGGGTCAATGAGCAGTTCTTC

clone_size: -
v_call: TRBV12-5
j_call: TRBJ2-2
d_call: -
cdr3_aa: CASGLDKELFF
cdr3_nt: TGTGCTAGTGGTTTGGATAAGGAGCTGTTTTTT

clone_size: -
v_call: TRBV10-3
j_call: TRBJ2-1
d_call: TRBD2
cdr3_aa: CAITPERELNEQFF
cdr3_nt: TGTGCCATCACCCCCGAGCGGGAGCTCAATGAGCAGTTCTTC

clone_size: -
v_call: TRBV6-5
j_call: TRBJ1-2
d_call: -
cdr3_aa: CATRGGAVYGYTF
cdr3_nt: TGTGCCACCCGGGGGGGGGCTGTCTATGGCTACACCTTC

clone_size: -
v_call: TRBV6-1
j_call: TRBJ1-3
d_call: -
cdr3_aa: CASSERPPARGSGNTIYF
cdr3_nt: TGTGCCAGCAGTGAAAGGCCCCCCGCCAGGGGCTCTGGAAACACCATATATTTT

clone_size: -
v_call: TRBV5-4
j_call: TRBJ1-2
d_call: -
cdr3_aa: CASSNPRGRSYTF
cdr3_nt: TGTGCCAGCAGCAACCCTAGGGGGAGAAGCTACACCTTC

clone_size: -
v_call: TRBV2
j_call: TRBJ1-4
d_call: -
cdr3_aa: CASSESQGREKLFF
cdr3_nt: TGTGCCAGCAGTGAATCACAGGGCCGTGAAAAACTGTTTTTT

clone_size: -
v_call: TRBV28
j_call: TRBJ1-1
d_call: -
cdr3_aa: CASSLRGFMNTEAFF
cdr3_nt: TGTGCCAGCAGTTTACGGGGGTTTATGAACACTGAAGCTTTCTTT

clone_size: -
v_call: TRBV30
j_call: TRBJ2-3
d_call: -
cdr3_aa: CAWSVGGTDTQYF
cdr3_nt: TGTGCCTGGAGTGTCGGAGGGACAGATACGCAGTATTTT

clone_size: few
v_call: TRBV29-1
j_call: TRBJ1-1
d_call: -
cdr3_aa: CSGQGFTEAFF
cdr3_nt: TGCAGCGGGCAGGGGTTCACTGAAGCTTTCTTT

clone_size: -
v_call: TRBV30
j_call: TRBJ1-2
d_call: -
cdr3_aa: CAWTRSYQGIGGAGYTF
cdr3_nt: TGTGCCTGGACCCGGTCCTATCAGGGGATTGGGGGGGCTGGCTACACCTTC

clone_size: -
v_call: TRBV11-2
j_call: TRBJ2-6
d_call: -
cdr3_aa: CASSSEGSGANVLTF
cdr3_nt: TGTGCCAGCAGCTCGGAGGGCTCTGGGGCCAACGTCCTGACTTTC

clone_size: -
v_call: TRBV5-1
j_call: TRBJ2-3
d_call: -
cdr3_aa: CASSPQDIFTDTQYF
cdr3_nt: TGCGCCAGCAGCCCTCAGGACATATTCACAGATACGCAGTATTTT

clone_size: -
v_call: TRBV7-2
j_call: TRBJ2-5
d_call: TRBD2
cdr3_aa: CASSPLGGEKETQYF
cdr3_nt: TGTGCCAGCAGCCCCCTGGGGGGGGAGAAAGAGACCCAGTACTTC

clone_size: -
v_call: TRBV7-2
j_call: TRBJ1-6
d_call: -
cdr3_aa: CASSSLTGTIRSPLHF
cdr3_nt: TGTGCCAGCAGCTCGTTAACCGGGACTATACGGTCACCCCTCCACTTT

clone_size: -
v_call: TRBV5-1
j_call: TRBJ2-1
d_call: -
cdr3_aa: CASSLEGQQYNEQFF
cdr3_nt: TGCGCCAGCAGCTTGGAAGGACAGCAGTACAATGAGCAGTTCTTC

clone_size: -
v_call: TRBV29-1
j_call: TRBJ1-1
d_call: TRBD1
cdr3_aa: CSAPKLQGTNTEAFF
cdr3_nt: TGCAGCGCCCCGAAACTACAGGGGACGAACACTGAAGCTTTCTTT

clone_size: many
v_call: TRBV3-1/TRBV3-2
j_call: TRBJ1-3
d_call: -
cdr3_aa: CASSQRVGRARGNTIYF
cdr3_nt: TGTGCCAGCAGCCAAAGGGTGGGGAGAGCGAGAGGAAACACCATATATTTT

clone_size: -
v_call: TRBV29-1
j_call: TRBJ2-3
d_call: -
cdr3_aa: CSVAGHASTDTQYF
cdr3_nt: TGCAGCGTTGCCGGACACGCGAGCACAGATACGCAGTATTTT